This T cell receptor beta chain was observed in a study of blood T cell repertoires in COVID-19. Trimming removed 2 bases from V and 1 base from J; junction bases left unmatched: 5. The CDR3 loop spans 18 amino acids. Germline V lookup: CDR1 SGDLS, CDR2 YYNGEE. Here immunoSEQ multiplex PCR was the method, and the copy in TCRdb shows in-frame clones only, minus some. This table holds 170,000 or so clones, more than 75% found once. Sequenced sample: peripheral blood. The chain has TRBV9 and TRBJ2-3; 15 bases align to TRBD2. This TCR derives from a woman under 30 who had recovered from COVID-19. The CDR3 DNA reads TGTGCCAGCAGCGTCGGACTAGCGGGGGGGCGGGGCACAGATACGCAGTATTTT. Protein: CASSVGLAGGRGTDTQYF.